Detailed here is one T cell receptor (beta chain). The sample is drawn from a study of blood T cell repertoires in COVID-19. Study-wide background: Acute and convalescent COVID-19 samples came from the United States, Italy and Spain. Sources were T cells, B-cell-depleted T cells, or PBMCs; the material itself was cDNA or gDNA.

How the authors handled the data: Amplification with reference gene primers provided the estimates of nucleated cell counts. Produced via immunoSEQ multiplex PCR; TCRdb's table is partial and in-frame only. D and trimming come from the DNA, and the V and J calls and clone size come from that table. The repertoire includes about 140,000 clones, around 89% of them detected once, and 2.5% to 3% sits in the top ten. Followed over time, Seattle patients had been enrolled while infection was active. The CDR3 loop spans 16 amino acids. Germline V CDR1 and CDR2: SGHRS, YFSETQ. Trimming pared 2 bases from V and 3 bases from J, leaving 17 bases between.

The chain is built from TRBV5-1 and TRBJ1-2; D possibly corresponds to TRBD1 (6 bases). The sample was peripheral blood. This TCR derives from a human donor with COVID-19, enrolled during active disease. The donor label of this sample is uncertain. CDR3 sequence reads: CASSLPRVQGYYGYTF. The CDR3 nucleotides read TGCGCCAGCAGCTTACCCCGAGTACAGGGATACTATGGCTACACCTTC.